The TCR beta chain described here comes from a study of identical twins. Points from the study as a whole: The degree of excess twin sharing was weaker in beta out-of-frame sequences.

From the 5' RACE reads, TCRdb called clonotypes with MiXCR, one entry per CDR3 protein. Of roughly 250,000 distinct CDR3 sequences detected, more than 12% appear once; the ten largest clones hold under 9.5%. The CDR3 has 16 amino acids. The V end lost 4 bases, the J end lost 4 bases, and 20 bases lay between the germline ends. Germline V gene data show CDR1 as SGDLS and CDR2 as YYNGEE. Details on this clonotype: Its antigen remains unidentified.

This sequence originates from a woman under 30 in good health. The genes are TRBV9 and TRBJ2-5; a possible D gene is TRBD2 (6 bases). The sequenced sample was memory (CD45RO+) T cells sorted from blood. The chain's CDR3 is CASSPQGGVWVETQYF. CDR3 nucleotides: TGTGCCAGCAGCCCCCAGGGCGGGGTGTGGGTAGAGACCCAGTACTTC.